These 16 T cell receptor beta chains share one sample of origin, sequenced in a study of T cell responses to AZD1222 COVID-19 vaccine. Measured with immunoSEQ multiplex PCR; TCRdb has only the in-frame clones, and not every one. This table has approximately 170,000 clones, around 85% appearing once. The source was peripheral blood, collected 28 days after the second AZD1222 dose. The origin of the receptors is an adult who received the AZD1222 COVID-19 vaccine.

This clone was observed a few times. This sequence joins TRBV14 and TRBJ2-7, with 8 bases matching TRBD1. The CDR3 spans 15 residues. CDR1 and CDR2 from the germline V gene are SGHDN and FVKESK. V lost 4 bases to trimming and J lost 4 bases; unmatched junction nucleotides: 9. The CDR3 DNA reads TGTGCCAGCAGCCCGACAGGGGCACCGTTTTACGAGCAGTACTTC. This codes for CASSPTGAPFYEQYF.

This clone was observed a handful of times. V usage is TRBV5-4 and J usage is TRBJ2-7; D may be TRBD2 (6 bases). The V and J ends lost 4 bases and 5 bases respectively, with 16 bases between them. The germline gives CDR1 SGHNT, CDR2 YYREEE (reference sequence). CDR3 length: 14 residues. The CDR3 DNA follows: TGTGCCAGCAGCCCGGCGGGGCTTCGCAACGAGCAGTACTTC. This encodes CASSPAGLRNEQYF.

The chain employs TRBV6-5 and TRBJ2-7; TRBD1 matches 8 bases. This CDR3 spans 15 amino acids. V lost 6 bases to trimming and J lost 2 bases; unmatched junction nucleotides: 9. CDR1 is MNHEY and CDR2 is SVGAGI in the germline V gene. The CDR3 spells CASRSRGRPAYEQYF. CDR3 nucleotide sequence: TGTGCCAGCAGGTCCAGGGGGCGACCCGCCTACGAGCAGTACTTC.

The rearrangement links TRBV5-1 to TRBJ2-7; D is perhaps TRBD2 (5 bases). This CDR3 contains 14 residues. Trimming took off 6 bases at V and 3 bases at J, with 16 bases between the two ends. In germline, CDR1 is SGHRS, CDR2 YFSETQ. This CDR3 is CASKRREWDYEQYF. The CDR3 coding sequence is TGCGCCAGCAAACGCCGGGAATGGGACTACGAGCAGTACTTC.

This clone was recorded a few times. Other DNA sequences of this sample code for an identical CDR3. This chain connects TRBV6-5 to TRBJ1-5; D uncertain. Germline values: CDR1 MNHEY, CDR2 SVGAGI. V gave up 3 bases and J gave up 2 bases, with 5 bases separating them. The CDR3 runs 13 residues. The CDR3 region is CASSYGGNQPQHF. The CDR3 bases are TGTGCCAGCAGTTATGGTGGCAATCAGCCCCAGCATTTT.

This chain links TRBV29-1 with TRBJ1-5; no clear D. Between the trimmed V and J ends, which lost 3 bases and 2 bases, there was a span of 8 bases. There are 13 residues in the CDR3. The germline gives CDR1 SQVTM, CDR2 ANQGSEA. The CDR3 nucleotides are TGCAGCGTTGACCGGCTGGGCAATCAGCCCCAGCATTTT. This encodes CSVDRLGNQPQHF.

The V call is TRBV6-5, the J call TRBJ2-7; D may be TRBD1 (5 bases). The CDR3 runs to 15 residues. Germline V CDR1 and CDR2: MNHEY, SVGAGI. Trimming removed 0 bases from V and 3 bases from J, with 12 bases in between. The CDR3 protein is CASSYSWGRNYEQYF. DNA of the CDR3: TGTGCCAGCAGTTACTCCTGGGGCAGAAACTACGAGCAGTACTTC.

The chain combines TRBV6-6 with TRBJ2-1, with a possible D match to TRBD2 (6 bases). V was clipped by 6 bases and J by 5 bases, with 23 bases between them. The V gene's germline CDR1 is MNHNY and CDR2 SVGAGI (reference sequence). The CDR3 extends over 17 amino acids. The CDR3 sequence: CASRRTAGLRIDNEQFF. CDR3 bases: TGTGCCAGCAGGCGAACGGCGGGACTGAGGATTGACAATGAGCAGTTCTTC.

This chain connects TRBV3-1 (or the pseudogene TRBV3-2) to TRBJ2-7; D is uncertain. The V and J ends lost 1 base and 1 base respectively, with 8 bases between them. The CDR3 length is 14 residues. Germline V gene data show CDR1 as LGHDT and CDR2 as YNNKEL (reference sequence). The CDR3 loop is CASSQGTSSYEQYF. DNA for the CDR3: TGTGCCAGCAGCCAAGGGACGTCATCCTACGAGCAGTACTTC.

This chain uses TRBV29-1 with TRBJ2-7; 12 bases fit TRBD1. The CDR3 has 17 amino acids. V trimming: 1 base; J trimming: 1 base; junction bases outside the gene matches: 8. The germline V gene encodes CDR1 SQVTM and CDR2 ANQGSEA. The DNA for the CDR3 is TGCAGCGTTGAAGTATTGGGGGGACAGGGGGCTTCCTACGAGCAGTACTTC. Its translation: CSVEVLGGQGASYEQYF.

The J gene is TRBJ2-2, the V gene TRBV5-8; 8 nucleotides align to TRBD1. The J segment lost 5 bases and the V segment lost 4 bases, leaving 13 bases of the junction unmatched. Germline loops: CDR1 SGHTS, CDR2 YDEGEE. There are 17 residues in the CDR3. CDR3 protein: CASSPGTGLRGTGELFF. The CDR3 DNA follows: TGTGCCAGCAGCCCTGGGACAGGCCTTCGTGGAACCGGGGAGCTGTTTTTT.

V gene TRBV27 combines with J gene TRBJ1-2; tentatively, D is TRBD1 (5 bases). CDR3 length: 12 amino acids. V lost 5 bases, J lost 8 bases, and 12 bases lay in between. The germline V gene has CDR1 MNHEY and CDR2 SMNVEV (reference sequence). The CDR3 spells CASSPRGRGYTF. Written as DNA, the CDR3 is TGTGCCAGCAGTCCGCGGGGGAGAGGCTACACCTTC.

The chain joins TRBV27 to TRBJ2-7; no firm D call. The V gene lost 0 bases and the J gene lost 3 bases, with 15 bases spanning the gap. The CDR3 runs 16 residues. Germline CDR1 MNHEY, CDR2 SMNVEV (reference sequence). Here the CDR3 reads CASSLSLAAIIYEQYF. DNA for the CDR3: TGTGCCAGCAGTTTATCGCTGGCAGCCATAATCTACGAGCAGTACTTC.

As DNA, the CDR3 is TGTGCCAGCAGCCAAGATTCAGGACAGGGTTTTCCGTTTCGTGAAAAACTGTTTTTT. This encodes CASSQDSGQGFPFREKLFF. The V and J genes are TRBV4-2 and TRBJ1-4; TRBD1 matches at 8 bases. V lost 0 bases and J lost 7; bases outside the gene matches: 16. The length of the CDR3 is 19 residues. Looked up from germline, CDR1 is LGHNA and CDR2 is YNFKEQ.

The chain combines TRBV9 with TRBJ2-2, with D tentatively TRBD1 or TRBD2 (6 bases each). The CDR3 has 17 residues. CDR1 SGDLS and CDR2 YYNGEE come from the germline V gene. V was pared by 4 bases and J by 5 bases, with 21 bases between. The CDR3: CASSSPATGGNTGELFF. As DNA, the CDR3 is TGTGCCAGCAGCTCCCCCGCGACAGGAGGGAATACCGGGGAGCTGTTTTTT.

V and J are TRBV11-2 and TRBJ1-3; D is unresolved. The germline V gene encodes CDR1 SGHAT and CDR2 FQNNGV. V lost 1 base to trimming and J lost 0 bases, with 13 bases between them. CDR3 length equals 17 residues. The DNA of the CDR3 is TGTGCCAGCAGCTTAGTGGCGTTAAAGTACTCTGGAAACACCATATATTTT. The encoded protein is CASSLVALKYSGNTIYF.